The clone carrying this TCR beta chain was counted a few times. CDR3 size: 17 residues. CDR1 is MNHEY and CDR2 is SMNVEV in the germline V gene (reference sequence). Germline trimming cut 5 bases from V and 2 bases from J; bases unmatched to any gene: 11. Authors' analysis steps: It was from reference gene primer amplification that nucleated cell counts were estimated. Generated by immunoSEQ multiplex PCR, the TCRdb table keeps only in-frame clones and is missing some. The V and J calls and the clone size are those of that table, but D and trimming were determined from the DNA. The sample shows around 84,000 clones, around four fifths of them seen only once. The data stem from a study of blood T cell repertoires in COVID-19. About the research overall: Sites in the United States, Italy and Spain provided acute and convalescent COVID-19 samples. Nucleic acid was either cDNA or gDNA, and it came from T cells, B-cell-depleted T cells, or PBMCs.

Sequencing was performed on peripheral blood. The receptor comes from a man of 80 years or more with active or convalescent COVID-19. The V and J genes are TRBV27 and TRBJ1-3; 8 bases match TRBD1. In DNA form, the CDR3 reads TGTGCCAGCAGTCCAGGGGGGGCAGGGGGCACTGGAAACACCATATATTTT. Protein sequence: CASSPGGAGGTGNTIYF.